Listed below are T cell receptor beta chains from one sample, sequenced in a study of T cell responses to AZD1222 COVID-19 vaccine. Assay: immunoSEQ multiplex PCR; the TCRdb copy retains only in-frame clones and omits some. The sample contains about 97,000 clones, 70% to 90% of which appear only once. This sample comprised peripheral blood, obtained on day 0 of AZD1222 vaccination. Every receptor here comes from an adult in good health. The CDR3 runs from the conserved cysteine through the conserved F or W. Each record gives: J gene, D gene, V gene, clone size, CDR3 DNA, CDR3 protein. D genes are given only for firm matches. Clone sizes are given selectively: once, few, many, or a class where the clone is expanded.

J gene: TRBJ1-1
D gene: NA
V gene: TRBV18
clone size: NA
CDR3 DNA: TGTGCCAGCTCACCACCGGGGGCCCACACTGAAGCTTTCTTT
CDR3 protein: CASSPPGAHTEAFF

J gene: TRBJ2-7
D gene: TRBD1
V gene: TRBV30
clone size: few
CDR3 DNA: TGTGCCTGGAACGAACCGGGACAGGGGCAGCACGAGCAGTACTTC
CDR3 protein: CAWNEPGQGQHEQYF

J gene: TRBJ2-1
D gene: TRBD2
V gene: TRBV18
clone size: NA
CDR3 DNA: TGTGCCAGCTCACCACCACTAGCGGGGGGGCTGGGTGAGCAGTTCTTC
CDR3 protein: CASSPPLAGGLGEQFF

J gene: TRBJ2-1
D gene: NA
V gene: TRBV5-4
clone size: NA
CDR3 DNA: TGTGCCAGCAGATCCTCGTCCAGGGGAAGTTACAATGAGCAGTTCTTC
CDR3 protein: CASRSSSRGSYNEQFF

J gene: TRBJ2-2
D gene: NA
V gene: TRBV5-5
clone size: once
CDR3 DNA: TGTGCCAGCAGCCCAGCGCGGGCGATTGGCGGGGAGCTGTTTTTT
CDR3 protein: CASSPARAIGGELFF

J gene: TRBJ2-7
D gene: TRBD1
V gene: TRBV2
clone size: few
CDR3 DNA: TGTGCCAGCAGTGCGACAGGGTTTAACCACGAGCAGTACTTC
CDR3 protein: CASSATGFNHEQYF

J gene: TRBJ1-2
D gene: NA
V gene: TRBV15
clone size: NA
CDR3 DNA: TGTGCCACCAGCAGCGACATGGGGAACTATGGCTACACCTTC
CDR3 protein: CATSSDMGNYGYTF

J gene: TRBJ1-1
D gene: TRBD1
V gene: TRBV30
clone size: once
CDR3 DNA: TGTGCCTGGAGTGAAGGACAGGGTAGACCTGAAGCTTTCTTT
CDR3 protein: CAWSEGQGRPEAFF

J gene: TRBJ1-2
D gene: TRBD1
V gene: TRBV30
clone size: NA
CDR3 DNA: TGTGCCTGGAGTCGGGACAGGGGAAATGGCTACACCTTC
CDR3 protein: CAWSRDRGNGYTF

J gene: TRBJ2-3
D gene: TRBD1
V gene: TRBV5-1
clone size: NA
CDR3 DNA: TGCGCCAGCACGGACAGGGCGTCAGATACGCAGTATTTT
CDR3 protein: CASTDRASDTQYF

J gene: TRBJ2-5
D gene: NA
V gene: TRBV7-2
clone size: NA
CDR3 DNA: TGTGCCAGCAGCGAGTTAGGGAGAGTTACCTTCCAAGAGACCCAGTACTTC
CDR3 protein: CASSELGRVTFQETQYF

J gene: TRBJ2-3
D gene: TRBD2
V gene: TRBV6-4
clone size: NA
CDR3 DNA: TGTGCCAGCAGTCCAAGACTCGGGACTAGCGGGGGAGAGTCAGATACGCAGTATTTT
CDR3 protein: CASSPRLGTSGGESDTQYF

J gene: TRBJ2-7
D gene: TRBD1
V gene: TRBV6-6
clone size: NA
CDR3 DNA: TGTGCCAGCAGTTACGGGACAGGGGTGTCCGAGCAGTACTTC
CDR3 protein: CASSYGTGVSEQYF

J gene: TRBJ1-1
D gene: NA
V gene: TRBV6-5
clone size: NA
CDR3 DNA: TGTGCCAGCAGTTACTCCGATAAAGGTGAAGCTTTCTTT
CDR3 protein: CASSYSDKGEAFF

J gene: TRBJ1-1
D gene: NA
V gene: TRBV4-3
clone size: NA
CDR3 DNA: TGCGCCAGCAGCCAAGATGCAGGTGTGAACACTGAAGCTTTCTTT
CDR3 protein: CASSQDAGVNTEAFF

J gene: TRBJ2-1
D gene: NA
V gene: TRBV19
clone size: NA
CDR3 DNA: TGTGCCAGTAGTGTGGGAGCCTACAATGAGCAGTTCTTC
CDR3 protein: CASSVGAYNEQFF

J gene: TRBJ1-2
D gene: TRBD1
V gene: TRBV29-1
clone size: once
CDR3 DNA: TGCAGCGTGGAGGAGGGGGCTAGATATGGCTACACCTTC
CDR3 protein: CSVEEGARYGYTF

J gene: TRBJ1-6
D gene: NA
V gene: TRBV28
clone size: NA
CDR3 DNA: TGTGCCAGCAGTTTCCTTCGGCGGCCTGATAATGATTCACCCCTCCACTTT
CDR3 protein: CASSFLRRPDNDSPLHF

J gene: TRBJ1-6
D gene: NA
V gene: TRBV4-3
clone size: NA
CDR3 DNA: TGCGCCAGCAGCCAAGGGAGAATGGGGGCCTCACCCCTCCACTTT
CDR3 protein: CASSQGRMGASPLHF

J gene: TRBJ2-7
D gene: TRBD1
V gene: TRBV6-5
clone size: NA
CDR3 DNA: TGTGCCAGCAGTTACTCCGGGACAGGGGGCGGCGAGCAGTACTTC
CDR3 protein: CASSYSGTGGGEQYF

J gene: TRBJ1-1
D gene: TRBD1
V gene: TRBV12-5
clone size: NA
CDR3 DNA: TGTGCTAGTGGTTTGACCCGACAGGGGATGAACACTGAAGCTTTCTTT
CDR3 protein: CASGLTRQGMNTEAFF

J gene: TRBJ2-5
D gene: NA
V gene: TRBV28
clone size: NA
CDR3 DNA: TGTGCCAGCAGTTTGGGACACGTCCAAGAGACCCAGTACTTC
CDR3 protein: CASSLGHVQETQYF

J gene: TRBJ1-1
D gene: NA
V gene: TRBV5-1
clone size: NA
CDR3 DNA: TGCGCCAGCAGCTTGGCGGGGCCGAACACTGAAGCTTTCTTT
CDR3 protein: CASSLAGPNTEAFF

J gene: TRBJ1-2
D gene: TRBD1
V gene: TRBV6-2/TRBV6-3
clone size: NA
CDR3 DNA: TGTGCCAGCAGTTACTCCCCCCCGGGACAGGGAACGGGCTACACCTTC
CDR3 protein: CASSYSPPGQGTGYTF

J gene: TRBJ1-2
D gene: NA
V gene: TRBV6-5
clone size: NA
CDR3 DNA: TGTGCCAGCAGCCGACTAAAAGGGGGCTACACCTTC
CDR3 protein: CASSRLKGGYTF

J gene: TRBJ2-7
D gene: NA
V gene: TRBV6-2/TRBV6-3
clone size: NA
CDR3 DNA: TGTGCCAGCAGCGATACACGGAGCGACGAGCAGTACTTC
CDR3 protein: CASSDTRSDEQYF

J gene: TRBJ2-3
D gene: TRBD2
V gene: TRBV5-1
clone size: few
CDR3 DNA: TGCGCCAGCAGCTGGCGAGCGGGGGGCACAGATACGCAGTATTTT
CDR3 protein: CASSWRAGGTDTQYF

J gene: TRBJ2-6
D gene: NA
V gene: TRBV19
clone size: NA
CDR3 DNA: TGTGCCAGTACTAGGGGCTCTGGGGCCAACGTCCTGACTTTC
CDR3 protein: CASTRGSGANVLTF

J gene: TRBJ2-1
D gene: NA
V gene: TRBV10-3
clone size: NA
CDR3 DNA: TGTGCCATCAGTGGGTTACAGGCTCCCTACAATGAGCAGTTCTTC
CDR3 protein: CAISGLQAPYNEQFF

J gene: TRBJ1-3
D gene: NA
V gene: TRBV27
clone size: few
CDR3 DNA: TGTGCCAGCAGTTTGTCGCTTTCTGGAAACACCATATATTTT
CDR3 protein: CASSLSLSGNTIYF

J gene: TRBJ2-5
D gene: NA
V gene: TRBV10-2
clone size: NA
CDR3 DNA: TGCGCCAGCAGGCCAGCCGGGCAGGGGACCCAGTACTTC
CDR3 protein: CASRPAGQGTQYF

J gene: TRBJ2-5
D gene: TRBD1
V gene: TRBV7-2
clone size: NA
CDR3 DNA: TGTGCCAGCAGCCCCGACAGGGGGGAGACCCAGTACTTC
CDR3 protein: CASSPDRGETQYF

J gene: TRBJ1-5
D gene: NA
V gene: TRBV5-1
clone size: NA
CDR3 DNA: TGCGCCAGCAGCTTGACGACAGGTTTAGGTCAGCCCCAGCATTTT
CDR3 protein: CASSLTTGLGQPQHF

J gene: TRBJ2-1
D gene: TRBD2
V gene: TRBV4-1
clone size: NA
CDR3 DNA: TGCGCCAGCAGCCAAGGGTCTAGCGGGGGTTACAATGAGCAGTTCTTC
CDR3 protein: CASSQGSSGGYNEQFF

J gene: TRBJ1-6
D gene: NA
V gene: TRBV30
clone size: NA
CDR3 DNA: TGTGCGGCGAGATGGGCTAGCTCCTATAATTCACCCCTCCACTTT
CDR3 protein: CAARWASSYNSPLHF

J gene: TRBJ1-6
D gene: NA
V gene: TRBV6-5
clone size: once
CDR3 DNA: TGTGCCAGCGGGCCAGCTGTTAATTCACCCCTCCACTTT
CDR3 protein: CASGPAVNSPLHF